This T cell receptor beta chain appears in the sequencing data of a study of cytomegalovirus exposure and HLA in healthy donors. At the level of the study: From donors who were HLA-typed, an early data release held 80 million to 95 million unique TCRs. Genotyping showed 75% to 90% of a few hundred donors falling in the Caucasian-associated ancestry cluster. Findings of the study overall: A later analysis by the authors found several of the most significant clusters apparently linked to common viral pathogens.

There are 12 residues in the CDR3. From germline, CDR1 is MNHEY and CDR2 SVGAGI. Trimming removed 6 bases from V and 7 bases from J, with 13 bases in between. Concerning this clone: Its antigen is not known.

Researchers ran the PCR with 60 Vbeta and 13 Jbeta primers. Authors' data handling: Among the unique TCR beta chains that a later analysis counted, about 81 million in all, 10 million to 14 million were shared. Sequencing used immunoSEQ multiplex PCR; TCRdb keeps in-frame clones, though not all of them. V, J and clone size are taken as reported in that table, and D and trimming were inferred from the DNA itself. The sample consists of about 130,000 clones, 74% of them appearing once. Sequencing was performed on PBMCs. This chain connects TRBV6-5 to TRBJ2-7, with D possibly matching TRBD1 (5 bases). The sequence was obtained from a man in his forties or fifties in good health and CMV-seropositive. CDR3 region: CASSQTAQEQYF. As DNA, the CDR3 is TGTGCCAGCAGCCAGACAGCCCAGGAGCAGTACTTC.